These 30 T cell receptor beta chains originate from one sample sequenced in a study of T-cell memory formation after mild COVID-19. Each CDR3 protein is one row after TCRdb ran MiXCR on the 5' RACE reads. The data contain about 450,000 distinct CDR3 sequences, 20% to 30% of them singletons. The sequenced sample consisted of PBMCs or a T cell subset sorted from them (not recorded which). The receptors originated from an adult woman who had mild COVID-19 (a few samples of this study predate the infection). Cell type and time point are not known.

The chain has TRBV27 and TRBJ2-7; possible D gene TRBD2, 5 bases. The CDR3 covers 16 residues. Between the trimmed V and J ends, which lost 2 bases and 2 bases, there was a span of 16 bases. Germline assignment: CDR1 MNHEY and CDR2 SMNVEV (reference sequence). The CDR3 nucleotides are TGTGCCAGCAGTTTACGTTCCGGGGAAGTCCCCTACGAGCAGTACTTC. Translated: CASSLRSGEVPYEQYF.

V is TRBV27 and J is TRBJ2-7, with TRBD2 as a possible D gene (6 bases). This CDR3 spans 15 amino acids. The germline V gene has CDR1 MNHEY and CDR2 SMNVEV (reference sequence). V was pared by 5 bases and J by 2 bases, with 16 bases between. CDR3 loop: CASSPLGAGPYEQYF. For the CDR3, the DNA is TGTGCCAGCAGTCCTCTCGGGGCGGGGCCCTACGAGCAGTACTTC.

V gene TRBV12-3 or TRBV12-4 combines with J gene TRBJ1-2; possible D gene TRBD1, 6 bases. Between the trimmed V and J ends, which lost 5 bases and 8 bases, there was a span of 18 bases. This CDR3 comprises 14 residues. CDR3 nucleotide sequence: TGTGCCAGCAGTCCCCCCGGGGGGCCTCGGGGCTACACCTTC. Encoded protein: CASSPPGGPRGYTF.

V and J are TRBV5-5 and TRBJ2-2, with 8 bases fitting TRBD2. The CDR3 contains 19 residues. CDR1 SGHKS and CDR2 YYEKEE come from the germline V gene (reference sequence). Trimming cost V 2 bases and J 3 bases; bases outside gene matches: 15. This CDR3 reads CASSLILSGGRMDTGELFF. The CDR3 nucleotides are TGTGCCAGCAGCTTAATATTGTCGGGCGGGAGGATGGACACCGGGGAGCTGTTTTTT.

This clonotype was found a few times. The chain joins TRBV29-1 to TRBJ2-1; the D call may be TRBD1 or TRBD2 (5 bases each). Germline assignment: CDR1 SQVTM and CDR2 ANQGSEA. This CDR3 contains 14 residues. V was cut by 5 bases and J by 0 bases, with 11 bases left in between. This CDR3 is CSVLGESSYNEQFF. The CDR3 DNA reads as TGCAGCGTTTTAGGGGAGAGCTCCTACAATGAGCAGTTCTTC.

This clonotype was found a few times. The chain employs TRBV3-1 and TRBJ1-6, with D possibly matching TRBD1 (5 bases). V lost 5 bases to trimming and J lost 8 bases, with 16 bases between them. The CDR3 sequence is 15 residues long. The germline gives CDR1 LGHDT, CDR2 YNNKEL (reference sequence). Here the CDR3 reads CASSKQGAEYSPLHF. The DNA for the CDR3 is TGTGCCAGCAGCAAGCAGGGTGCAGAATATTCACCCCTCCACTTT.

The V call is TRBV6-4, the J call TRBJ2-5, with D tentatively TRBD2 (5 bases). CDR1 is MRHNA and CDR2 is SNTAGT in the germline V gene. The CDR3 has 14 amino acids. The V end was cut by 0 bases, the J end by 1 base, with 6 bases between. The CDR3 loop reads CASSDSAGQETQYF. The CDR3 DNA reads as TGTGCCAGCAGTGACTCCGCGGGCCAAGAGACCCAGTACTTC.

DNA of the CDR3: TGTGCCAGCAGCTTAGTAGCAGGGTGGAGCACAGATACGCAGTATTTT. It translates to CASSLVAGWSTDTQYF. The chain employs TRBV7-3 and TRBJ2-3, with D tentatively TRBD1 (5 bases). Trimming took 2 bases from V and 0 from J, leaving 12 bases between them. From germline, CDR1 is SGHTA and CDR2 FQGTGA. CDR3 length: 16 residues.

This clonotype was picked up a small number of times. The chain joins TRBV20-1 to TRBJ2-3; D is perhaps TRBD2 (5 bases). The CDR3 runs to 16 residues. The germline V and J ends were trimmed by 0 bases and 2 bases, with 15 bases remaining between them. Germline V CDR1 and CDR2: DFQATT, SNEGSKA (reference sequence). The CDR3 reads CSARDMADFYTDTQYF. DNA for the CDR3: TGCAGTGCTAGAGATATGGCGGACTTCTACACAGATACGCAGTATTTT.

V is TRBV15 and J is TRBJ2-3; tentatively, D is TRBD1 (5 bases). The CDR3 is 17 amino acids. Germline V gene data show CDR1 as LNHNV and CDR2 as YYDKDF (reference sequence). V was shortened by 0 bases and J by 2 bases, with 15 bases between the two germline ends. CDR3 nucleotide sequence: TGTGCCACCAGCAGAGATAATAAGGGGTTACTCACAGATACGCAGTATTTT. This sequence encodes CATSRDNKGLLTDTQYF.

The genes are TRBV4-1 and TRBJ2-3; D ambiguous. Germline CDR1 reads MGHRA; CDR2 reads YSYEKL. With 0 bases removed from V and 2 bases from J, the gap between germline ends came to 9 bases. The CDR3 is 15 residues long. DNA of the CDR3: TGCGCCAGCAGCCAAGACGACGCCTTCACAGATACGCAGTATTTT. This translates into CASSQDDAFTDTQYF.

The CDR3 loop is CATSRLRQGPLPNSNQPQHF. The CDR3, as DNA: TGTGCCACCAGCAGATTGAGACAGGGACCATTACCCAATAGCAATCAGCCCCAGCATTTT. This chain uses TRBV15 with TRBJ1-5; 7 bases are a match to TRBD1. Trimming cost V 2 bases and J 0 bases; bases outside gene matches: 16. CDR3 size: 20 residues. Germline CDR1 is LNHNV and CDR2 is YYDKDF (reference sequence).

V and J are TRBV7-9 and TRBJ1-2; D gene unclear. V shed 1 base and J shed 4 bases, with 10 bases lying between them. CDR1 and CDR2 (germline): SEHNR, FQNEAQ (reference sequence). The CDR3 loop spans 14 amino acids. Here the CDR3 reads CASSLDTQSYGYTF. The DNA of the CDR3 is TGTGCCAGCAGCTTAGACACACAGAGCTATGGCTACACCTTC.

The V gene is TRBV7-9, the J gene TRBJ2-2; tentatively, D is TRBD2 (5 bases). The CDR3 sequence is 20 residues long. V was trimmed by 9 bases and J by 0 bases, leaving 29 bases between them. CDR1 is SEHNR and CDR2 is FQNEAQ in the germline V gene (reference sequence). For the CDR3, the DNA is TGTGCCAGTAGGGATTTTAGTGCGGGCGGCGCCGCGGCGAACACCGGGGAGCTGTTTTTT. It yields the protein CASRDFSAGGAAANTGELFF.

This clonotype was counted a few times. The CDR3 reads CATSDLGQGPGNEQFF. CDR3 in DNA: TGTGCCACCAGTGATTTGGGACAGGGTCCTGGCAATGAGCAGTTCTTC. The V and J genes are TRBV24-1 and TRBJ2-1, with 8 bases matching TRBD1. J lost 6 bases, V lost 0 bases, and 6 bases had no gene match. CDR1 KGHDR and CDR2 SFDVKD come from the germline V gene. The CDR3 runs 16 residues.

This chain links TRBV30 with TRBJ2-4, with TRBD2 as a possible D gene (5 bases). Between the trimmed V and J ends, which lost 5 bases and 0 bases, there was a span of 11 bases. This CDR3 is built from 14 residues. Germline V gene sequence: CDR1 GTSNPN, CDR2 SVGIG (reference sequence). This CDR3 is CAWGGSIAKNIQYF. For the CDR3, the DNA is TGTGCCTGGGGAGGAAGTATAGCCAAAAACATTCAGTACTTC.

The CDR3 DNA reads as TGTGCCAGCAGCTCGAGTTCTTATGGCTACACCTTC. Amino acid sequence: CASSSSSYGYTF. The chain combines TRBV5-6 with TRBJ1-2, with D unresolved. This CDR3 has 12 residues. The V end was cut by 3 bases, the J end by 5 bases, with 8 bases between. Germline assignment: CDR1 SGHDT and CDR2 YYEEEE.

This clonotype was recorded a few times. The gene calls are TRBV24-1 and TRBJ1-1; D is ambiguous. V gave up 4 bases and J gave up 7 bases, with 12 bases separating them. This CDR3 has 13 residues. Germline V gene lookup returns CDR1 KGHDR and CDR2 SFDVKD. CDR3 loop: CATSDYDTDEAFF. CDR3 in DNA: TGTGCCACCAGTGACTACGACACGGATGAAGCTTTCTTT.

The chain uses TRBV29-1 and TRBJ1-3; no reliable D call. The CDR3 runs to 14 residues. Germline lookup yields CDR1 SQVTM and CDR2 ANQGSEA. The V gene lost 6 bases and the J gene lost 0 bases, with 12 bases spanning the gap. This CDR3 reads CSVTNRNSGNTIYF. CDR3 coding DNA: TGCAGCGTCACCAACAGAAACTCTGGAAACACCATATATTTT. Based on the CDR3 plus reference TRBV29-1 and TRBJ1-3, the full variable domain is SAVISQKPSRDICQRGTSLTIQCQVDSQVTMMFWYRQQPGQSLTLIATANQGSEATYESGFVIDKFPISRPNLTFSTLTVSNMSPEDSSIYLCSVTNRNSGNTIYFGEGSWLTVV.

This clonotype was detected a few times. V usage is TRBV20-1 and J usage is TRBJ2-5, with D unclear. The germline V gene has CDR1 DFQATT and CDR2 SNEGSKA (reference sequence). Trimming took 3 bases from V and 3 from J, leaving 5 bases between them. This CDR3 is built from 11 residues. The CDR3 here is CSASPKETQYF. CDR3 bases: TGCAGTGCTAGCCCCAAAGAGACCCAGTACTTC.

There are a few counts of this clonotype. The chain has TRBV6-2 or TRBV6-3 and TRBJ2-7; TRBD2 aligns across 12 bases. The CDR3 sequence is 16 residues long. V gave up 5 bases and J gave up 2 bases; unmatched junction bases: 7. Per the germline V gene, CDR1 is MNHEY and CDR2 is SVGEGT. The CDR3 loop reads CASSPGLAGSTYEQYF. CDR3 coding DNA: TGTGCCAGCAGTCCCGGACTAGCGGGGAGTACCTACGAGCAGTACTTC.

The chain employs TRBV4-3 and TRBJ2-7; a possible D gene is TRBD1 (7 bases). This CDR3 is 13 amino acids long. V gave up 4 bases and J gave up 4 bases, with 11 bases separating them. Germline V gene data show CDR1 as LGHNA and CDR2 as YSLEER. Here the CDR3 DNA reads TGCGCCAGCAGCCGCGGGACAGTTTACGAGCAGTACTTC. Residues: CASSRGTVYEQYF.

The chain uses TRBV12-5 and TRBJ2-1; TRBD2 might be the D (6 bases). CDR1 and CDR2 (germline): LGHNT, FRNRAP. The CDR3 contains 17 residues. The germline V and J ends were trimmed by 7 bases and 0 bases, with 19 bases remaining between them. The CDR3 DNA sequence: TGTGCTAGTGCGAATTCTCGGGAGTCGAGCTCCTACAATGAGCAGTTCTTC. Encoded protein: CASANSRESSSYNEQFF.

In its sample, this clonotype was seen a few times. V and J are TRBV29-1 and TRBJ2-1; the D is unclear. Germline V lookup: CDR1 SQVTM, CDR2 ANQGSEA. V was clipped by 4 bases and J by 4 bases, with 8 bases between them. The CDR3 is 12 amino acids. The CDR3 loop is CSVVFGYNEQFF. For the CDR3, the DNA is TGCAGCGTTGTGTTCGGATACAATGAGCAGTTCTTC.

The sample holds a few counts of this clonotype. The J gene is TRBJ2-3, the V gene TRBV6-5; D is possibly TRBD2 (7 bases). This CDR3 contains 14 residues. Trimming took off 3 bases at V and 4 bases at J, with 11 bases between the two ends. Germline V lookup: CDR1 MNHEY, CDR2 SVGAGI. CDR3 protein: CASSYAGAPDTQYF. The CDR3 DNA sequence: TGTGCCAGCAGTTATGCGGGGGCCCCAGATACGCAGTATTTT.

V gene TRBV12-3 or TRBV12-4 combines with J gene TRBJ2-1; the match to TRBD2 covers 14 bases. The CDR3 loop spans 14 amino acids. V shed 6 bases and J 9 bases; nucleotides not matched to a gene: 4. The CDR3 sequence: CASRTSGRGSEQFF. The CDR3 coding sequence is TGTGCCAGCAGGACTAGCGGGAGGGGCAGTGAGCAGTTCTTC.

This chain connects TRBV20-1 to TRBJ2-7; 9 nucleotides match TRBD2. Looked up from germline, CDR1 is DFQATT and CDR2 is SNEGSKA (reference sequence). V was clipped by 5 bases and J by 5 bases; unmatched bases: 16. CDR3 length: 16 residues. Written as DNA, the CDR3 is TGCAGTGCTCCCACGTGGGCGGGGGGGGCTTCGGACGAGCAGTACTTC. Its protein product is CSAPTWAGGASDEQYF.

This clonotype was detected only a few times. The V gene is TRBV19, the J gene TRBJ2-3, with D unresolved. CDR1 LNHDA and CDR2 SQIVND come from the germline V gene (reference sequence). The V end was cut by 3 bases, the J end by 1 base, with 8 bases between. The CDR3 is made up of 14 amino acids. In nucleotides, the CDR3 is TGTGCCAGTAGTATGAGTCGGGGCACAGATACGCAGTATTTT. Translated, it gives CASSMSRGTDTQYF.

The J gene is TRBJ2-3, the V gene TRBV7-3; D not resolved. The CDR3 extends over 15 amino acids. The V gene lost 4 bases and the J gene lost 0 bases, with 11 bases spanning the gap. Germline CDR1 is SGHTA and CDR2 is FQGTGA. For the CDR3, the DNA is TGTGCCAGCAGCTCGGAAGGGCGTAGCACAGATACGCAGTATTTT. Protein product: CASSSEGRSTDTQYF.

V gene TRBV5-1 combines with J gene TRBJ1-1; TRBD1 aligns across 7 bases. Germline-derived CDR1 and CDR2 are SGHRS and YFSETQ. The V gene end was trimmed by 2 bases and the J gene end by 4 bases; junction bases not matched to a gene: 8. The CDR3 covers 15 residues. CDR3 amino acids: CASSFTQGGGTEAFF. The DNA for the CDR3 is TGCGCCAGCAGCTTCACGCAGGGGGGAGGCACTGAAGCTTTCTTT.